These 10 T cell receptor beta chains came from one sample sequenced in a study of control samples from healthy donors and cancer patients. Clones were read by immunoSEQ multiplex PCR, and TCRdb kept only the in-frame ones, dropping some. The repertoire has tens of thousands of clones, roughly 90% of them found once; the top ten carry over 13%. The sample taken for sequencing was PBMCs. These receptor sequences come from a man aged 60 to 69 with head and neck cancer.

The chain joins TRBV11-2 to TRBJ2-3; TRBD2 aligns across 9 bases. This CDR3 spans 14 amino acids. V was pared by 4 bases and J by 7 bases, with 6 bases of the junction left unmatched. Germline lookup yields CDR1 SGHAT and CDR2 FQNNGV. CDR3 DNA: TGTGCCAGCAGCTACGGCGGGGGGGCTCATACGCAGTATTTT. Its translation is CASSYGGGAHTQYF.

The chain joins TRBV11-3 to TRBJ2-5; possibly TRBD1 for D (5 bases). V lost 1 base and J lost 4, with 7 bases in between. Germline CDR1 SGHNT, CDR2 YENEEA. This CDR3 contains 13 residues. The CDR3 protein is CASSLGRAETQYF. The CDR3 DNA reads as TGTGCCAGCAGCTTAGGCAGGGCAGAGACCCAGTACTTC. The variable domain in full, with the rest retrieved from reference TRBV11-3 and TRBJ2-5, is EAGVVQSPRYKIIEKKQPVAFWCNPISGHNTLYWYLQNLGQGPELLIRYENEEAVDDSQLPKDRFSAERLKGVDSTLKIQPAELGDSAVYLCASSLGRAETQYFGPGTRLLVL.

The gene calls are TRBV19 and TRBJ1-1; 9 nucleotides align to TRBD1. This CDR3 is 15 amino acids long. In germline, CDR1 is LNHDA, CDR2 SQIVND (reference sequence). V was pared by 3 bases and J by 5 bases, with 7 bases of the junction left unmatched. The CDR3 sequence: CASSISGQGRTEAFF. Written as DNA, the CDR3 is TGTGCCAGTAGTATCTCGGGACAGGGTAGGACTGAAGCTTTCTTT.

The genes are TRBV5-1 and TRBJ1-3; no reliable D call. This CDR3 is 14 amino acids long. V was pared by 4 bases and J by 7 bases, with 15 bases between. Germline V CDR1 and CDR2: SGHRS, YFSETQ. CDR3 sequence reads: CASSPIPGSNTIYF. CDR3 coding DNA: TGCGCCAGCAGCCCAATCCCCGGGTCGAACACCATATATTTT.

This chain connects TRBV16 to TRBJ2-3, with no clear D. Trimming took off 0 bases at V and 2 bases at J, with 6 bases between the two ends. The CDR3 loop spans 14 amino acids. CDR1 is KGHSY and CDR2 is FQNENV in the germline V gene. The DNA for the CDR3 is TGTGCCAGCAGCCAATCCGGATTCACAGATACGCAGTATTTT. This codes for CASSQSGFTDTQYF. The complete variable domain, with remaining parts taken from reference TRBV16 and TRBJ2-3, reads GEEVAQTPKHLVRGEGQKAKLYCAPIKGHSYVFWYQQVLKNEFKFLISFQNENVFDETGMPKERFSAKCLPNSPCSLEIQATKLEDSAVYFCASSQSGFTDTQYFGPGTRLTVL.

V usage is TRBV19 and J usage is TRBJ2-1; TRBD1 agrees at 11 bases. In germline, CDR1 is LNHDA, CDR2 SQIVND (reference sequence). The CDR3 runs to 18 residues. Trimming at V came to 5 bases and at J to 2 bases, leaving 11 bases not matched to a gene. The CDR3: CASSGWTGGFSAYNEQFF. The CDR3 DNA sequence: TGTGCCAGTAGTGGGTGGACAGGGGGCTTCAGCGCCTACAATGAGCAGTTCTTC. The entire variable domain, with the rest obtained from reference TRBV19 and TRBJ2-1, is as follows: DGGITQSPKYLFRKEGQNVTLSCEQNLNHDAMYWYRQDPGQGLRLIYYSQIVNDFQKGDIAEGYSVSREKKESFPLTVTSAQKNPTAFYLCASSGWTGGFSAYNEQFFGPGTRLTVL.

V is TRBV3-1 (or the pseudogene TRBV3-2) and J is TRBJ2-3, with 10 bases identical to TRBD1. With V trimmed by 2 bases and J by 6 bases, 8 bases remained unmatched. CDR1 and CDR2 from the germline V gene are LGHDT and YNNKEL (reference sequence). This CDR3 contains 16 residues. The CDR3: CASSQLRQGALDTQYF. As DNA, the CDR3 is TGTGCCAGCAGCCAACTAAGACAGGGGGCTTTGGATACGCAGTATTTT.

The J gene is TRBJ2-1, the V gene TRBV6-6, with 10 bases fitting TRBD1. This CDR3 comprises 15 residues. The ends lost 8 bases at V and 4 bases at J; junction bases unmatched: 8. Germline-derived CDR1 and CDR2 are MNHNY and SVGAGI (reference sequence). In DNA form, the CDR3 reads TGTGCCAGCGATACCCAGGGACAGGGGTACAATGAGCAGTTCTTC. It yields the protein CASDTQGQGYNEQFF.

For the CDR3, the DNA is TGTGCCAGCAGGTATGGACAGGGAGACACTGAAGCTTTCTTT. It translates to CASRYGQGDTEAFF. The chain joins TRBV27 to TRBJ1-1; TRBD1 matches 8 bases. J lost 3 bases, V lost 6 bases, and 6 bases had no gene match. This CDR3 has 14 residues. The V gene's germline CDR1 is MNHEY and CDR2 SMNVEV (reference sequence).

The J gene is TRBJ2-5, the V gene TRBV6-2 or TRBV6-3; 9 bases match TRBD1. The CDR3 length is 16 residues. V lost 5 bases and J lost 1; bases outside the gene matches: 8. Germline values: CDR1 MNHEY, CDR2 SVGEGT. Here the CDR3 reads CASSTLTGGAQETQYF. For the CDR3, the DNA is TGTGCCAGCAGTACCCTGACAGGGGGAGCCCAAGAGACCCAGTACTTC.